Shown below are 14 T cell receptor beta chains from a single sample sequenced in a study of blood T cell repertoires in COVID-19. The data were produced by immunoSEQ multiplex PCR, yet TCRdb's version contains in-frame clones alone and is incomplete. The sample carries some 46,000 clones, roughly 88% recorded once. Sequences were obtained from peripheral blood. These receptors all stem from a man aged 50-60 years with acute or convalescent COVID-19.

The chain uses TRBV11-2 and TRBJ2-3; 10 bases line up with TRBD2. The CDR3 covers 16 residues. Unmatched junction bases numbered 8, after V lost 3 bases and J lost 5 bases. Germline lookup yields CDR1 SGHAT and CDR2 FQNNGV. The CDR3 DNA reads as TGTGCCAGCAGCTTTGCTGGTCTAGCGGGGGTAGATACGCAGTATTTT. Its protein is CASSFAGLAGVDTQYF. Combining the CDR3 with reference TRBV11-2 and TRBJ2-3 gives the whole variable domain EAGVAQSPRYKIIEKRQSVAFWCNPISGHATLYWYQQILGQGPKLLIQFQNNGVVDDSQLPKDRFSAERLKGVDSTLKIQPAKLEDSAVYLCASSFAGLAGVDTQYFGPGTRLTVL.

The chain uses TRBV6-2 or TRBV6-3 and TRBJ2-3; 13 bases line up with TRBD2. Trimming at V came to 2 bases and at J to 4 bases, leaving 9 bases not matched to a gene. This CDR3 comprises 18 residues. Germline V gene data show CDR1 as MNHEY and CDR2 as SVGEGT. The CDR3 sequence is CASSYKSRTSGGPDTQYF. CDR3 DNA: TGTGCCAGCAGTTACAAATCCAGGACTAGCGGGGGACCAGATACGCAGTATTTT.

This clone is a singleton in its sample. The rearrangement links TRBV4-2 to TRBJ2-7, with TRBD1 identical over 11 bases. In germline, CDR1 is LGHNA, CDR2 YNFKEQ. The CDR3 extends over 16 amino acids. V gave up 0 bases and J gave up 2 bases; unmatched junction bases: 3. The DNA of the CDR3 is TGTGCCAGCAGCCAAGATTTGGGACAGGGGGCCTACGAGCAGTACTTC. Translated, it gives CASSQDLGQGAYEQYF.

The chain couples TRBV28 to TRBJ1-2; unclear D gene. The V gene lost 4 bases and the J gene lost 4 bases, with 13 bases spanning the gap. The V gene's germline CDR1 is MDHEN and CDR2 SYDVKM. The CDR3 is 14 residues long. The CDR3 nucleotides read TGTGCCAGCAGTTCACCCCCCGGGAGCTATGGCTACACCTTC. Translating it yields CASSSPPGSYGYTF.

The chain recombines TRBV3-1 (or the pseudogene TRBV3-2) with TRBJ2-3; 8 bases map to TRBD2. Germline CDR1 LGHDT, CDR2 YNNKEL (reference sequence). The CDR3 spans 15 residues. The ends lost 0 bases at V and 6 bases at J; junction bases unmatched: 5. The CDR3 region has the DNA TGTGCCAGCAGCCAAGACTCCGGGAGGGCGGATACGCAGTATTTT. Its translation is CASSQDSGRADTQYF.

The V gene is TRBV6-5, the J gene TRBJ2-3; 7 bases fit TRBD2. V trimming: 2 bases; J trimming: 10 bases; junction bases outside the gene matches: 9. Germline V gene sequence: CDR1 MNHEY, CDR2 SVGAGI. There are 14 residues in the CDR3. CDR3 DNA sequence: TGTGCCAGCAGTTACGGGGGGAGGGCCCTTCCGCAGTATTTT. Its translation is CASSYGGRALPQYF.

V gene TRBV19 combines with J gene TRBJ2-3, with 8 positions matching TRBD1. V shed 6 bases, J shed 5 bases, and the junction held 4 bases outside the gene matches. The germline V gene encodes CDR1 LNHDA and CDR2 SQIVND (reference sequence). The CDR3 sequence is 13 residues long. The CDR3 spells CASSDRGGDTQYF. CDR3 coding DNA: TGTGCCAGTAGCGACAGGGGAGGAGATACGCAGTATTTT.

The gene calls are TRBV28 and TRBJ1-2; possibly TRBD1 for D (5 bases). The V end was cut by 4 bases, the J end by 8 bases, with 17 bases between. The germline V gene encodes CDR1 MDHEN and CDR2 SYDVKM. The CDR3 loop spans 14 amino acids. The CDR3 nucleotides read TGTGCCAGCAGTTCCCCCGGGGGGACGGGAGGCTACACCTTC. It codes for CASSSPGGTGGYTF.

The chain has TRBV7-2 and TRBJ1-3, with TRBD1 matching 12 bases. J was trimmed by 3 bases and V by 5 bases; bases with no gene match: 8. The CDR3 covers 17 residues. Per the germline V gene, CDR1 is SGHTA and CDR2 is FQGNSA. CDR3 protein: CASSTQGTGGFGNTIYF. In DNA, the CDR3 is TGTGCCAGCAGCACCCAGGGGACAGGGGGCTTTGGAAACACCATATATTTT.

V gene TRBV6-1 combines with J gene TRBJ1-2; the match to TRBD1 covers 7 bases. The CDR3 is made up of 15 amino acids. V shed 1 base, J shed 2 bases, and the junction held 4 bases outside the gene matches. Looked up from germline, CDR1 is MNHNS and CDR2 is SASEGT. The chain's CDR3 is CASSEGGGANYGYTF. The CDR3 DNA sequence: TGTGCCAGCAGTGAAGGAGGGGGCGCGAACTATGGCTACACCTTC.

The gene calls are TRBV24-1 and TRBJ2-3; 9 bases line up with TRBD2. Per the germline V gene, CDR1 is KGHDR and CDR2 is SFDVKD. V shed 4 bases and J 8 bases; nucleotides not matched to a gene: 6. This CDR3 has 14 amino acids. The CDR3 reads CATSDYGTSRTQYF. CDR3 in DNA: TGTGCCACCAGTGACTACGGGACTAGCCGTACGCAGTATTTT.

The rearrangement uses TRBV2 and TRBJ1-1; a possible D gene is TRBD1 (5 bases). The germline V gene encodes CDR1 SNHLY and CDR2 FYNNEI. V shed 6 bases and J shed 5 bases, with 16 bases lying between them. The CDR3 contains 14 residues. The DNA of the CDR3 is TGTGCCAGCAGCCGCACAGGCTTAGGAACTGAAGCTTTCTTT. It codes for CASSRTGLGTEAFF.

This chain joins TRBV24-1 and TRBJ2-5, with D possibly matching TRBD1 (6 bases). V shed 1 base and J shed 2 bases, with 16 bases lying between them. The CDR3 has 17 amino acids. Germline V CDR1 and CDR2: KGHDR, SFDVKD. Written as DNA, the CDR3 is TGTGCCACCAGTGATTTTCCGCGGCAGGGGATGCAAGAGACCCAGTACTTC. It translates to CATSDFPRQGMQETQYF.

Sample share makes this clone medium-sized. The chain is built from TRBV14 and TRBJ1-2; D is unresolved. CDR3 length equals 14 residues. Germline lookup yields CDR1 SGHDN and CDR2 FVKESK. Deletions cut 0 bases from V and 4 bases from J, with 9 bases between. The CDR3 spells CASSQDRGFYGYTF. As DNA, the CDR3 is TGTGCCAGCAGCCAAGATAGAGGGTTCTATGGCTACACCTTC.